The clone carrying this T cell receptor (beta chain) is a singleton in its sample. Its antigen is as yet unknown. The data were obtained in a study of cytomegalovirus exposure and HLA in healthy donors. Both 60 Vbeta primers and 13 Jbeta primers went into the PCR. Method: immunoSEQ multiplex PCR; TCRdb's copy keeps in-frame clones and lacks some. Among 150,000 to 200,000 clones listed, around 80% were seen once. It was healthy bone marrow donors who served as donors. CDR1 is SGHAT and CDR2 is FQNNGV in the germline V gene. Germline trimming cut 11 bases from V and 3 bases from J; bases unmatched to any gene: 7. CDR3 length: 14 amino acids. Overall study findings and caveats: Links to common viral pathogens appeared, in a later analysis, for several of the most significant clusters. A few chains tied to CMV proved CMV antigen-specific in vitro. Most subjects had HLA-A and HLA-B alleles reportedly predicted accurately by TCR beta sequences.

Specimen: PBMCs. The clonotype comes from a human donor in good health. The chain is built from TRBV11-2 and TRBJ1-5, with 10 bases identical to TRBD1. CDR3 protein: CAPTGTGDNQPQHF. The CDR3, as DNA: TGTGCCCCTACCGGGACAGGGGACAATCAGCCCCAGCATTTT.